The source of this T cell receptor beta chain is a study of cytomegalovirus exposure and HLA in healthy donors (dated by TCRdb to the late 2010s). As for the study more broadly: According to an earlier analysis of 450 to 650 of the donors, 150 million to 200 million T cells yielded 90 million to 130 million unique TCR beta sequences and approximately 280 Gb of sequence data. Roughly 290 gigabases of sequencing data and around 85 million unique TCR sequences made up an early release that covered under 750 HLA-typed donors. The genetic ancestry cluster associated with self-reported Caucasian donors included about 81% of the approximately 410 genotyped donors. The study aimed to test whether signatures of past pathogen exposure could be identified by cataloging public T cell receptors. The T cell repertoires of some 670 subjects were profiled by immunosequencing and related to cytomegalovirus serostatus. In addition to the first cohort of 666 subjects, a separate validation cohort of 130 or so different subjects was used. To predict cytomegalovirus infection status, the study combined high-throughput TCR immunosequencing, statistical association of individual TCRs with disease status, and machine learning. To study patterns of TCR occurrence, a later analysis re-analyzed previously published TCR beta repertoires from 666 donors and added high-resolution HLA genotyping. The later analysis used no new phenotypic data to find candidate immune exposures, relying instead on TCR beta sequences and their occurrence across donors. An earlier analysis of several hundred of the donors used high-throughput TCR beta sequencing to judge whether each TCR beta V gene segment behaved as functional or pseudogenic. Donor age, sex, ethnicity and CMV serostatus were compiled alongside the repertoire data. In a later genetic analysis, genome-wide SNP genotypes for about 55% of the 666 donors were used, and that subset was treated as a discovery cohort. All discovery cohort repertoires had been generated using a single sequencing platform. Both class I and class II loci were covered by HLA typing, at four-digit resolution. Typing coverage varied by locus: about 620-630 donors for A, B, C, DRB1 and DQB1; some 520 for DQA1; over 600 for DPA1; around 490 for DPB1. Five DR-DQ haplotypes were handled as single units for association and clustering, since linkage in the cohort was strong. Among 300 to 500 genotyped donors of the cohort, an average of roughly 230,000 unique TCR beta nucleotide sequences was sequenced per donor, of which roughly 18% were non-productive. General study outcomes and caveats: V-gene and J-gene trimming of TCR beta chains was associated with a missense DCLRE1C variant in a later genetic analysis, and the association was replicated in an independent cohort. In a later analysis, several top co-occurrence clusters were reported to appear linked to parvovirus B19, influenza, CMV and Epstein-Barr virus. In an earlier analysis of 450 to 750 of the donors, most TCR beta V segments appeared in productive rearrangements about 87% or about 30% of the time, broadly matching IMGT annotations. Because HLA typing was unavailable for some donors at each locus, only the typed subset was used in association tests. Cytomegalovirus status was reported to be diagnosed by the classifier with high specificity and sensitivity in both the original and validation cohorts. The earlier analysis of approximately 540 of the donors excluded over 15 rarely observed V segments, including chromosome 9 orphons, because counts were too low. A later analysis associated 15,000 to 20,000 TCR beta sequences with specific HLA alleles at a false discovery rate of 0.05. In vitro tests confirmed that three of the cytomegalovirus-associated TCR beta chains recognize cytomegalovirus antigens. In a later analysis, the rate of TCR association differed among HLA loci, with DRB1 alleles having the most associated TCRs and HLA-C alleles having the fewest. Some IMGT-functional V segments, including TRBV6-2 and TRBV6-3, could not be distinguished by the 87-base-pair reads and were therefore excluded. Sequencing depth was assumed to be roughly uniform across donors in the presence/absence analyses, though that assumption may not hold. The cohort was sequenced for TCR beta chains only, and without alpha or paired-chain data the features that could be detected were limited. A further reported finding was that TCR beta sequences accurately predicted the HLA-A and HLA-B alleles for most subjects in the first cohort. In a later genetic analysis, fewer N-insertions in productive TCRs were reported among donors in an Asian-associated ancestry cluster than the 666-donor mean. Across donors, most TCR sequences were observed very rarely, whereas some public TCRs were present in many individuals. In a later analysis, most CMV-associated TCR beta chains were found to appear HLA-restricted, with HLA associations seemingly driven largely by CMV exposure. In a later analysis, HLA-associated TCR beta chains showed more clonal expansion and lower generation probabilities than non-associated chains that were equally common. The study gave a list of some 150 TCR beta chains associated with cytomegalovirus. Linkage disequilibrium might explain the correlated functional status among segregating V segments, but an unknown experimental factor could not be ruled out. Immune exposure information for the cohort was limited to CMV serostatus. Assigning TCR associations to individual alleles was difficult when HLA alleles, especially DR and DQ, strongly co-occurred. A group of highly shared sequence variants was considered likely to be a technical artifact of the sequencing pipeline. It was suggested by the authors that the approach could potentially be generalized to other disease states and immunological phenotypes.

Reading the germline V gene gives CDR1 MDHEN and CDR2 SYDVKM. The CDR3 holds 15 amino acids from the cysteine to the phenylalanine. This entry keeps only the CDR3 DNA: 45 bases, framed from base 1. The germline V end is reduced by 8 bases and the J end by 5 bases; junction bases left unmatched: 11. In total, 600 or so healthy bone marrow donors made up the cohort. At the time of sampling, all cohort members were nominally healthy, though unrecorded immune exposures were likely present. The donor tested CMV seronegative and was one of the 352 seronegative cohort members. A peripheral blood sample was provided by each donor, and peripheral blood mononuclear cells were used for TCR beta sequencing. Genomic DNA was extracted from the blood cell samples with the Qiagen DNeasy Blood Extraction Kit. With regard to this clone: What antigen it recognizes has not been identified. No base qualities exist here, and no much larger clone lies one base off it.

To prepare the library, the immunoSEQ multiplex PCR assay was applied. For the multiplex PCR, a mixture combining 60 forward primers for TCR Vbeta segments and 13 reverse primers for TCR Jbeta segments was used. A multiplex PCR assay on genomic DNA amplified the CDR3 region of rearranged TCR beta genes. The Illumina HiSeq System was used to sequence the amplified TCR beta libraries as 87-base-pair reads. The original methods were these. In a later analysis, some 80 million unique TCR beta chains were counted across the approximately 640 repertoires, and around 10 million of these chains were shared by at least two donors. A nearest-neighbor algorithm error-corrected the raw reads and collapsed the reads into unique sequences, merging closely related sequences to remove PCR and sequencing errors. Alignment of CDR3 sequences to IMGT reference sequences was used to assign V, D and J gene segments. For a sequence to be retained, at least a six-nucleotide match to both a V gene segment and a J gene segment was required. Rearrangements were classified as productive when the CDR3 lacked stop codons and remained in frame with V and J, and all other rearrangements were classified as non-productive. CDR3 was defined according to IMGT convention as the region running from the second conserved V-encoded cysteine to the conserved J-encoded phenylalanine. In an earlier analysis of more than 550 of the donors, sequences lacking an unambiguous match to a single V gene segment were excluded. In an earlier analysis of a few hundred of the donors, a V segment was called functional when productive rearrangements were above 56.7%, and segregating when the standard deviation between donors exceeded 5%. A statistical classification framework was built for diagnosing cytomegalovirus status from the catalog of TCR beta chain sequences. A later analysis assigned V and J genes by comparing TCR nucleotide sequences with IMGT/GENE-DB human TR gene sequences. A later analysis assigned CDR3 sequences and most-parsimonious VDJ recombination scenarios with the TCRdist pipeline. In a later analysis, each TCR beta chain was defined by its CDR3 amino acid sequence together with its V-gene family, and reads without a unique V-gene family were excluded. To address suspected cross-contamination and a sequencing artifact, a later analysis removed some 620 highly shared, low-generation-probability nucleotide sequences. In a later analysis, a clonal expansion index was calculated for each public chain from normalized within-repertoire ranks of inferred template counts. A later analysis computed generation probabilities with a VDJ recombination model fitted to out-of-frame rearrangements, and checked the results against IGoR. A later analysis scored TCR-TCR, TCR-HLA and TCR-CMV co-occurrence with hypergeometric tests, applying a repertoire-size bias correction to TCR pairs. In a later analysis, false discovery rates were estimated by permuting HLA or CMV assignments 20 times. In a later analysis, co-occurring TCRs were grouped with DBSCAN, and TCRdist sequence similarity was added when clustering was performed within HLA-allele-positive subsets. Repertoires with fewer than 30,000 or more than 120,000 public chains were left out of co-occurrence clustering, as were a handful of repertoires with anomalous nucleotide sharing. The immuneACCESS repertoire file appears here via TCRdb, limited to in-frame rearrangements. These files lack a portion of the clones; in checked studies, under half of the deficit traces to unresolved V genes, and the cause of the others is not known. That table gives V, J and clone size, and the DNA gave D and trimming. This sample is represented by more than 95,000 clones; 55% to 75% of them were singletons. Approximately 3% of the sample is held by the ten biggest clonotypes.

The V and J segments used are TRBV28 and TRBJ2-2; 7 central nucleotides agree with TRBD2. The sequenced sample was PBMCs. The TCR comes from a man between 60 and 75 years old in good health and CMV-seronegative. The CDR3 region reads CASPPSGGGTGELFF. The nucleotides are TGTGCCAGCCCCCCATCGGGGGGAGGGACCGGGGAGCTGTTTTTT.